Below, 20 T cell receptor beta chains from the same sample are listed, as sequenced in a study of shared clonotypes between healthy human individuals. The data were produced by immunoSEQ multiplex PCR, yet TCRdb's version contains in-frame clones alone and is incomplete. This sample has around 2.1 million clones; about 93% occur once, and the top ten carry 1.7%. Positive CCR7 selection of CD45RO-negative cells yielded the naive CD8 cells, and terminally differentiated effector memory CD45RA+ cells were excluded. Material: naive CD8+ T cells from PBMCs. The receptor source for this set is a man between 18 and 29 years old in good health. Some clones in this sample may be carry-over from other donors' samples.

This chain joins TRBV7-9 and TRBJ2-7; 7 nucleotides match TRBD2. After removal of 4 bases from V and 4 bases from J, the junction contained 1 base not matched to a gene. Germline CDR1 reads SEHNR; CDR2 reads FQNEAQ (reference sequence). The length of the CDR3 is 12 residues. CDR3 in DNA: TGTGCCAGCAGCTGGGAGGGTTACGAGCAGTACTTC. The encoded protein is CASSWEGYEQYF.

The rearrangement joins TRBV27 to TRBJ2-3; D might be TRBD2 (5 bases). V lost 7 bases and J lost 4, with 21 bases in between. CDR3 length: 16 amino acids. Germline loops: CDR1 MNHEY, CDR2 SMNVEV (reference sequence). This chain's CDR3 is CASTPSSGEHSDTQYF. The CDR3 DNA reads as TGTGCCAGCACCCCCTCAAGCGGCGAACATTCAGATACGCAGTATTTT.

For this clone: Other DNA sequences in this sample translate to the same CDR3. The V and J genes are TRBV18 and TRBJ2-5; TRBD1 matches 7 bases. Germline lookup yields CDR1 KGHSH and CDR2 LQKENI. This CDR3 has 14 residues. The V segment lost 3 bases and the J segment 3 bases; nucleotides outside the gene matches: 4. The CDR3 region is CASSPLDREETQYF. In DNA, the CDR3 is TGTGCCAGCTCACCCCTAGACAGGGAAGAGACCCAGTACTTC.

This chain uses TRBV4-3 with TRBJ1-2; 7 positions match TRBD1. V lost 3 bases and J lost 6; bases outside the gene matches: 10. This CDR3 has 15 residues. Looked up from germline, CDR1 is LGHNA and CDR2 is YSLEER. In DNA, the CDR3 is TGCGCCAGCAGCCATAGCCAGGGGGGAGGGAATGGCTACACCTTC. Amino acid sequence: CASSHSQGGGNGYTF.

This chain joins TRBV2 and TRBJ2-1; D possibly corresponds to TRBD2 (6 bases). Germline values: CDR1 SNHLY, CDR2 FYNNEI. The CDR3 sequence is 15 residues long. With 7 bases removed from V and 2 bases from J, the gap between germline ends came to 15 bases. The CDR3: CASTLKGGAYNEQFF. The CDR3 nucleotides are TGTGCCAGCACCCTTAAGGGCGGGGCCTACAATGAGCAGTTCTTC.

The chain combines TRBV5-1 with TRBJ2-7; TRBD2 agrees at 12 bases. The CDR3 is 17 amino acids. Germline CDR1 is SGHRS and CDR2 is YFSETQ. J gave up 0 bases and V 0 bases, and 4 bases lay outside the gene matches. In DNA, the CDR3 is TGCGCCAGCAGCTTGGGGCTAGCGGGAGGGCCCTCCTACGAGCAGTACTTC. Translated: CASSLGLAGGPSYEQYF.

The V and J genes are TRBV29-1 and TRBJ2-2, with TRBD2 as a possible D gene (5 bases). The V end was cut by 8 bases, the J end by 6 bases, with 10 bases between. CDR1 is SQVTM, CDR2 ANQGSEA, per germline. CDR3 length: 11 amino acids. For the CDR3, the DNA is TGCAGCCTTCGGGAAGCCGGGGAGCTGTTTTTT. Encoded protein: CSLREAGELFF.

The chain uses TRBV19 and TRBJ2-2, with D perhaps matching TRBD1 or TRBD2 (7 bases each). Trimming removed 3 bases at V and 6 bases at J, with 17 bases between. The CDR3 totals 16 residues. Germline V gene sequence: CDR1 LNHDA, CDR2 SQIVND (reference sequence). CDR3 protein: CASSILTGEGAGELFF. CDR3 DNA: TGTGCCAGTAGTATCCTCACAGGGGAGGGTGCCGGGGAGCTGTTTTTT. Looking up the rest from reference TRBV19 and TRBJ2-2 gives the full variable domain: DGGITQSPKYLFRKEGQNVTLSCEQNLNHDAMYWYRQDPGQGLRLIYYSQIVNDFQKGDIAEGYSVSREKKESFPLTVTSAQKNPTAFYLCASSILTGEGAGELFFGEGSRLTVL.

The chain couples TRBV25-1 to TRBJ1-2; possibly TRBD1 for D (5 bases). V lost 6 bases, J lost 5 bases, and 25 bases lay in between. The CDR3 has 17 amino acids. Germline V gene sequence: CDR1 MGHDK, CDR2 SYGVNS. CDR3 DNA: TGTGCCAGCAGCGGAACCCATGGGGACGTCAAGGGGTATGGCTACACCTTC. It specifies CASSGTHGDVKGYGYTF.

The rearrangement joins TRBV19 to TRBJ2-2, with 8 bases that match TRBD1. The V gene end was trimmed by 1 base and the J gene end by 0 bases; junction bases not matched to a gene: 7. The length of the CDR3 is 18 residues. The germline CDR1 and CDR2 sequences are LNHDA and SQIVND (reference sequence). CDR3 in amino acids: CASSIVGDRYANTGELFF. DNA of the CDR3: TGTGCCAGTAGTATAGTCGGGGACAGGTACGCGAACACCGGGGAGCTGTTTTTT.

This chain connects TRBV7-2 to TRBJ2-3; TRBD1 aligns across 11 bases. V dropped 5 bases and J dropped 4; count of bases not matched to a gene: 5. The germline V gene has CDR1 SGHTA and CDR2 FQGNSA. CDR3 length equals 15 residues. DNA for the CDR3: TGTGCCAGCAGCCTAAAGGGACAGGGGGCAGATACGCAGTATTTT. It yields the protein CASSLKGQGADTQYF.

Only a few counts were recorded for this clone. The chain uses TRBV27 and TRBJ1-2; TRBD1 matches at 8 bases. The CDR3 has 16 residues. CDR1 is MNHEY, CDR2 SMNVEV, per germline (reference sequence). V gave up 8 bases and J gave up 0 bases; unmatched junction bases: 11. CDR3 sequence (DNA): TGTGCCAGCTACCCCGGACAGGGATATCCTAACTATGGCTACACCTTC. This sequence encodes CASYPGQGYPNYGYTF.

This rearrangement joins TRBV7-9 to TRBJ1-2; 7 bases fit TRBD1. Germline CDR1 SEHNR, CDR2 FQNEAQ (reference sequence). The CDR3 totals 16 residues. The V gene end was trimmed by 5 bases and the J gene end by 0 bases; junction bases not matched to a gene: 9. The CDR3 region has the DNA TGTGCCAGCAGCCACCGTGAGGGGGCCGCTAACTATGGCTACACCTTC. This codes for CASSHREGAANYGYTF.

This clone was detected only once. This chain links TRBV2 with TRBJ2-7; the match to TRBD2 covers 10 bases. The V gene's germline CDR1 is SNHLY and CDR2 FYNNEI. CDR3 length equals 15 residues. The V segment lost 5 bases and the J segment 2 bases; nucleotides outside the gene matches: 6. CDR3 sequence reads: CASSTWTSGTYEQYF. The CDR3 bases are TGTGCCAGCAGTACCTGGACTAGCGGCACCTACGAGCAGTACTTC. The full variable domain, with the rest looked up from reference TRBV2 and TRBJ2-7, is EPEVTQTPSHQVTQMGQEVILRCVPISNHLYFYWYRQILGQKVEFLVSFYNNEISEKSEIFDDQFSVERPDGSNFTLKIRSTKLEDSAMYFCASSTWTSGTYEQYFGPGTRLTVT.

This chain joins TRBV28 and TRBJ2-5; 10 bases match TRBD2. Germline CDR1 reads MDHEN; CDR2 reads SYDVKM. The CDR3 is made up of 17 amino acids. Losses at the gene ends were 5 bases for V and 3 bases for J; bases not matched to a gene: 12. This CDR3 is CASSPPGTSVRKETQYF. The CDR3 region has the DNA TGTGCCAGCAGTCCCCCCGGGACTAGCGTAAGAAAAGAGACCCAGTACTTC. The variable domain in full, with the rest retrieved from reference TRBV28 and TRBJ2-5, is DVKVTQSSRYLVKRTGEKVFLECVQDMDHENMFWYRQDPGLGLRLIYFSYDVKMKEKGDIPEGYSVSREKKERFSLILESASTNQTSMYLCASSPPGTSVRKETQYFGPGTRLLVL.

The rearrangement uses TRBV27 and TRBJ1-1, with D possibly being TRBD1 (5 bases). The germline gives CDR1 MNHEY, CDR2 SMNVEV (reference sequence). CDR3 length: 14 residues. Trimming pared 0 bases from V and 5 bases from J, leaving 10 bases between. CDR3 region: CASSLSPKGTEAFF. The CDR3 DNA sequence: TGTGCCAGCAGTTTATCGCCGAAGGGGACTGAAGCTTTCTTT.

The chain recombines TRBV2 with TRBJ1-1, with D uncertain. CDR1 and CDR2 (germline): SNHLY, FYNNEI. This CDR3 has 12 amino acids. V was pared by 6 bases and J by 1 base, with 6 bases between. The CDR3 nucleotides read TGTGCCAGCAGGGGATCGAACACTGAAGCTTTCTTT. Translating it yields CASRGSNTEAFF.

This chain uses TRBV6-5 with TRBJ2-7; D is uncertain. Germline CDR1 is MNHEY and CDR2 is SVGAGI. This CDR3 contains 14 residues. The ends were cut back, 6 bases at V and 4 bases at J, with 16 bases in the middle. CDR3 DNA: TGTGCCAGCAGCCCCGCAGTGGGCGTGTACGAGCAGTACTTC. Translated: CASSPAVGVYEQYF.

The rearrangement uses TRBV19 and TRBJ2-1; no definite D call. Germline V gene sequence: CDR1 LNHDA, CDR2 SQIVND (reference sequence). Trimming took off 9 bases at V and 6 bases at J, with 15 bases between the two ends. The CDR3 length is 13 residues. The chain's CDR3 is CASSAMAFNEQFF. The CDR3 DNA is TGTGCCAGCAGCGCCATGGCCTTCAATGAGCAGTTCTTC.

V is TRBV6-6 and J is TRBJ2-7, with 7 bases identical to TRBD1. V was pared by 6 bases and J by 7 bases, with 18 bases of the junction left unmatched. CDR3 length: 16 amino acids. Per germline, CDR1 MNHNY and CDR2 SVGAGI (reference sequence). The CDR3 DNA follows: TGTGCCAGCAGCCTACCTATCCGGGACAGCCTTTTAGAGCAGTACTTC. Its protein is CASSLPIRDSLLEQYF.